The 10 T cell receptor beta chains below all came from one sample that was sequenced in a study of shared clonotypes between healthy human individuals. Some clones are missing from TCRdb's copy, which holds only in-frame ones; the method was immunoSEQ multiplex PCR. The data show 2 million to 2.5 million clones, with just under 95% seen just once and about 0.36% held by the top ten. Sequencing input: naive CD4+ T cells from PBMCs. Subset reported: CD45RA+ positively selected. All receptors come from a man between 18 and 35 years old in good health. Some clones in this sample may be carry-over from other donors' samples.

This clone appeared a few times. This rearrangement joins TRBV30 to TRBJ1-5; D gene unclear. V lost 0 bases, J lost 5 bases, and 8 bases lay in between. In germline, CDR1 is GTSNPN, CDR2 SVGIG (reference sequence). CDR3 size: 13 residues. DNA of the CDR3: TGTGCCTGGAGTGTAGACGGGTATCAGCCCCAGCATTTT. Protein sequence: CAWSVDGYQPQHF. The variable domain in full, with the rest retrieved from reference TRBV30 and TRBJ1-5, is SQTIHQWPATLVQPVGSPLSLECTVEGTSNPNLYWYRQAAGRGLQLLFYSVGIGQISSEVPQNLSASRPQDRQFILSSKKLLLSDSGFYLCAWSVDGYQPQHFGDGTRLSIL.

V gene TRBV28 combines with J gene TRBJ2-6; D gene uncertain. Germline assignment: CDR1 MDHEN and CDR2 SYDVKM. This CDR3 is built from 13 residues. V lost 4 bases, J lost 6 bases, and 7 bases lay in between. Written as DNA, the CDR3 is TGTGCCAGCAGTTGGACGATGGCCAACGTCCTGACTTTC. It yields the protein CASSWTMANVLTF.

V usage is TRBV5-4 and J usage is TRBJ2-3; D is possibly TRBD1 or TRBD2 (5 bases each). Trimming stripped 0 bases from V and 1 base from J, with 6 bases between. The CDR3 runs 14 residues. Germline lookup yields CDR1 SGHNT and CDR2 YYREEE (reference sequence). CDR3 loop: CASSLAGRTDTQYF. The CDR3 DNA reads TGTGCCAGCAGCTTGGCGGGGCGCACAGATACGCAGTATTTT.

V and J are TRBV27 and TRBJ1-1; 7 nucleotides match TRBD1. The trim removed 5 bases at V and 0 bases at J, leaving 6 bases unmatched. The CDR3 covers 15 residues. Germline V gene lookup returns CDR1 MNHEY and CDR2 SMNVEV (reference sequence). The CDR3 here is CASSGSGQLNTEAFF. The CDR3 DNA reads TGTGCCAGCAGTGGCTCGGGACAGCTGAACACTGAAGCTTTCTTT.

The rearrangement links TRBV7-9 to TRBJ2-7, with TRBD2 matching over 13 bases. In germline, CDR1 is SEHNR, CDR2 FQNEAQ (reference sequence). The CDR3 has 15 residues. Unmatched junction bases numbered 3, after V lost 1 base and J lost 6 bases. The CDR3 sequence: CASSLGTSGSVEQYF. CDR3 DNA sequence: TGTGCCAGCAGCTTAGGGACTAGCGGGAGTGTCGAGCAGTACTTC.

To note about this clone: The sample carries other DNA sequences with the same CDR3. This chain links TRBV9 with TRBJ2-3; 10 nucleotides line up with TRBD2. V trimming: 4 bases; J trimming: 4 bases; junction bases outside the gene matches: 6. The CDR3 is 15 amino acids. Per the germline V gene, CDR1 is SGDLS and CDR2 is YYNGEE. In DNA form, the CDR3 reads TGTGCCAGCAGCCCCCTAGCGGGAGTATCAGATACGCAGTATTTT. Its protein product is CASSPLAGVSDTQYF.

This sequence joins TRBV28 and TRBJ1-2; TRBD1 agrees at 7 bases. Germline assignment: CDR1 MDHEN and CDR2 SYDVKM. Trimming cost V 4 bases and J 2 bases; bases outside gene matches: 1. The CDR3 covers 13 residues. This CDR3 is CASSWGQNYGYTF. CDR3 coding DNA: TGTGCCAGCAGTTGGGGACAGAACTATGGCTACACCTTC.

Points on this clone: This CDR3 is also generated by other DNA sequences in the sample. This chain uses TRBV18 with TRBJ2-7; 7 positions match TRBD2. Trimming removed 4 bases from V and 1 base from J; junction bases left unmatched: 4. CDR3 length equals 14 residues. Germline loops: CDR1 KGHSH, CDR2 LQKENI. Here the CDR3 reads CASSLAGGSYEQYF. For the CDR3, the DNA is TGTGCCAGCTCACTAGCGGGTGGTTCCTACGAGCAGTACTTC.

The rearrangement links TRBV7-2 to TRBJ2-3; 7 bases align to TRBD2. The CDR3 totals 18 residues. The germline V gene has CDR1 SGHTA and CDR2 FQGNSA. V shed 5 bases, J shed 1 base, and the junction held 15 bases outside the gene matches. This CDR3 reads CASSKTSAGGGGTDTQYF. The CDR3 nucleotides read TGTGCCAGCAGCAAAACTAGCGCCGGAGGAGGGGGCACAGATACGCAGTATTTT.

V is TRBV10-3 and J is TRBJ2-2; 12 nucleotides align to TRBD2. The CDR3 has 17 residues. The V gene's germline CDR1 is ENHRY and CDR2 SYGVKD. V shed 10 bases, J shed 3 bases, and the junction held 12 bases outside the gene matches. The CDR3 coding sequence is TGTGCCACCAAGACTAGCGGGAGACGTGCAGACACCGGGGAGCTGTTTTTT. Translated, it gives CATKTSGRRADTGELFF.